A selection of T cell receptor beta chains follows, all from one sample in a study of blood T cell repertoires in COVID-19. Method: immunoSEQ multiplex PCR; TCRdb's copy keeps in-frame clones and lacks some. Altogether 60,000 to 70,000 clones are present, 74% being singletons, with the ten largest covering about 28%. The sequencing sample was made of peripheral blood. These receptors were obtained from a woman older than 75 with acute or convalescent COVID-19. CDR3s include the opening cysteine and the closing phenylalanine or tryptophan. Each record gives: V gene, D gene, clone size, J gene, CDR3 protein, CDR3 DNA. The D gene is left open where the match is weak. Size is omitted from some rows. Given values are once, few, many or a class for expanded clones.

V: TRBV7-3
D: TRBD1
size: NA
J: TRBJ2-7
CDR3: CASSLMPGGGEQYF
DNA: TGTGCCAGCAGCTTAATGCCAGGGGGCGGGGAGCAGTACTTC

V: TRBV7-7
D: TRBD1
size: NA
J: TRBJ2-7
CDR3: CASRAGTGDFEQYF
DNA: TGTGCTAGCAGAGCCGGGACAGGGGATTTCGAGCAGTACTTC

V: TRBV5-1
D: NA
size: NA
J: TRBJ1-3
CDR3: CASSLGQAGNTIYF
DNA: TGCGCCAGCAGCTTGGGACAAGCTGGAAACACCATATATTTT

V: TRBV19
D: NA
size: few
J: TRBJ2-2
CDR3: CASRVGGNTGELFF
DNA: TGTGCCAGTAGAGTGGGAGGTAACACCGGGGAGCTGTTTTTT

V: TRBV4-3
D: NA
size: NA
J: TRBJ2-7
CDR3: CASSQEGARGHEQYF
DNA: TGCGCCAGCAGCCAAGAGGGCGCCAGGGGCCACGAGCAGTACTTC

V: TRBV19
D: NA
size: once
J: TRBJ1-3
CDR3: CASSVRDNSGNTIYF
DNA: TGTGCCAGTAGTGTCCGGGACAACTCTGGAAACACCATATATTTT

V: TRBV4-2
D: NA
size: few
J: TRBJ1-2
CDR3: CASSQDPDTDNYGYTF
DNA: TGTGCCAGCAGCCAAGATCCGGACACTGATAACTATGGCTACACCTTC

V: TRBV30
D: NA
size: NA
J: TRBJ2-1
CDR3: CAWSQGGYNEQFF
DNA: TGTGCCTGGAGTCAGGGAGGCTACAATGAGCAGTTCTTC

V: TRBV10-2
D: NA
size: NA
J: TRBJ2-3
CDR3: CASSEPGESTDTQYF
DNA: TGCGCCAGCAGTGAGCCGGGAGAGAGCACAGATACGCAGTATTTT

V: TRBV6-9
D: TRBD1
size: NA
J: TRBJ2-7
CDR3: CASIRDRGYEQYF
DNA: TGTGCCAGCATCCGGGACAGGGGCTACGAGCAGTACTTC